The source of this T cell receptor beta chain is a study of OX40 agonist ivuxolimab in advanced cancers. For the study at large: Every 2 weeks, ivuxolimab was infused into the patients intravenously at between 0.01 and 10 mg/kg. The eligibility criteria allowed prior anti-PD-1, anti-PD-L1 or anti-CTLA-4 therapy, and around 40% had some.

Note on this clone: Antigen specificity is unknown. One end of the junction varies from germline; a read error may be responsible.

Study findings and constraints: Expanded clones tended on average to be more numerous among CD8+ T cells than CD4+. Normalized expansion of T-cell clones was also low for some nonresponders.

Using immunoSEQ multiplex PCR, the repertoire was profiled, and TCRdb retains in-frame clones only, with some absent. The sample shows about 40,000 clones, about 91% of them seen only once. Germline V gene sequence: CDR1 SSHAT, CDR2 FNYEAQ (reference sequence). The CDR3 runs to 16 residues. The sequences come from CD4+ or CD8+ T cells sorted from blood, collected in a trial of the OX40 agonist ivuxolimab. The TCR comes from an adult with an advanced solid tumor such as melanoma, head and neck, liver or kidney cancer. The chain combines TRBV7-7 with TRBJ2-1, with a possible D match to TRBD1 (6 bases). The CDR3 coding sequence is TGTGCTAGCAGCTTAAATCAGGGGCCTAAGTACAATGAGCAGTTCTTC. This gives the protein CASSLNQGPKYNEQFF.